Following are 11 T cell receptor beta chains from one sample sequenced in a study of shared clonotypes between healthy human individuals. Produced via immunoSEQ multiplex PCR; TCRdb's table is partial and in-frame only. The table lists 2.5 million or so clones, about 92% of them singletons. The sequencing input was naive CD4+ T cells sorted from blood. The subset was: CD45RA+ positively selected. The receptor set was obtained from a young man in good health.

The gene calls are TRBV7-9 and TRBJ2-7, with 10 bases fitting TRBD2. This CDR3 spans 15 amino acids. V trimming: 5 bases; J trimming: 4 bases; junction bases outside the gene matches: 8. CDR1 is SEHNR, CDR2 FQNEAQ, per germline (reference sequence). Written as DNA, the CDR3 is TGTGCCAGCAGCCCTAGCGGGAGTCCGTCATACGAGCAGTACTTC. Encoded protein: CASSPSGSPSYEQYF.

This clone was recorded once. The chain is built from TRBV5-4 and TRBJ1-2; no definite D call. CDR3 length equals 13 residues. The V and J ends lost 2 bases and 8 bases respectively, with 13 bases between them. CDR1 is SGHNT and CDR2 is YYREEE in the germline V gene (reference sequence). For the CDR3, the DNA is TGTGCCAGCAGCTTAGTCGAGGGCCGGGGCTACACCTTC. It yields the protein CASSLVEGRGYTF.

This clone has only a few counts. V usage is TRBV29-1 and J usage is TRBJ1-1, with D possibly matching TRBD1 (5 bases). The CDR3 totals 12 residues. Germline CDR1 SQVTM, CDR2 ANQGSEA. CDR3 sequence reads: CIGQGQNTEAFF. The DNA of the CDR3 is TGCATCGGCCAGGGCCAGAACACTGAAGCTTTCTTT.

This clone was seen a single time. The genes are TRBV19 and TRBJ1-5, with D possibly matching TRBD1 (5 bases). Germline CDR1 LNHDA, CDR2 SQIVND (reference sequence). The CDR3 spans 15 residues. V shed 6 bases and J shed 0 bases, with 12 bases lying between them. CDR3 nucleotide sequence: TGTGCCAGTAGGAGGGGCACTGTTAGCAATCAGCCCCAGCATTTT. It encodes CASRRGTVSNQPQHF.

This sequence joins TRBV5-8 and TRBJ2-3, with D hard to call. The CDR3 totals 16 residues. Germline CDR1 is SGHTS and CDR2 is YDEGEE. V gave up 1 base and J gave up 0 bases, with 12 bases separating them. Written as DNA, the CDR3 is TGTGCCAGCAGCTTGTTCAATAAGGGAAGCACAGATACGCAGTATTTT. Translated: CASSLFNKGSTDTQYF.

The genes are TRBV19 and TRBJ2-2, with D unclear. The V end lost 9 bases, the J end lost 4 bases, and 9 bases lay between the germline ends. Germline V gives CDR1 LNHDA, CDR2 SQIVND (reference sequence). This CDR3 has 12 residues. The CDR3 region is CASTLITGELFF. DNA for the CDR3: TGTGCCAGCACCTTGATCACCGGGGAGCTGTTTTTT.

V usage is TRBV10-1 and J usage is TRBJ2-1; 11 nucleotides align to TRBD1. V lost 2 bases and J lost 6; bases outside the gene matches: 3. Germline loops: CDR1 WNHNN, CDR2 SYGVQD (reference sequence). This CDR3 spans 15 amino acids. This chain's CDR3 is CASSEGGQGGNEQFF. The CDR3 DNA is TGCGCCAGCAGTGAGGGGGGACAGGGGGGCAATGAGCAGTTCTTC.

The CDR3, as DNA: TGTGCCAGCAGTGAATACGGACAGGCAACCTACGAGCAGTACTTC. Translated, it gives CASSEYGQATYEQYF. The chain carries TRBV6-1 and TRBJ2-7; TRBD1 matches 7 bases. The CDR3 runs to 15 residues. Trimming removed 2 bases from V and 2 bases from J; junction bases left unmatched: 6. Germline assignment: CDR1 MNHNS and CDR2 SASEGT.

The chain recombines TRBV11-2 with TRBJ2-1; TRBD2 aligns across 11 bases. Looked up from germline, CDR1 is SGHAT and CDR2 is FQNNGV. V was pared by 3 bases and J by 13 bases, with 5 bases of the junction left unmatched. The CDR3 has 13 amino acids. This CDR3 reads CASSFRGLAAQFF. Here the CDR3 DNA reads TGTGCCAGCAGCTTCAGGGGACTAGCGGCACAGTTCTTC.

Remarks on this clone: This sample also contains other DNA sequences that code for the same CDR3. The CDR3 nucleotides read TGTGCCAGCAGCACTACTAGCGGTTCCTACAATGAGCAGTTCTTC. Translating gives CASSTTSGSYNEQFF. The chain is built from TRBV9 and TRBJ2-1, with 8 bases lining up with TRBD2. The CDR3 has 15 amino acids. V lost 4 bases to trimming and J lost 1 base; unmatched junction nucleotides: 4. The V gene's germline CDR1 is SGDLS and CDR2 YYNGEE.

This clone was observed once. The chain couples TRBV19 to TRBJ2-2; TRBD1 aligns across 10 bases. The V gene's germline CDR1 is LNHDA and CDR2 SQIVND (reference sequence). This CDR3 has 16 amino acids. V trimming: 2 bases; J trimming: 6 bases; junction bases outside the gene matches: 6. The DNA for the CDR3 is TGTGCCAGTAGTATATCCCCGACAGGGGGCTCCGGGGAGCTGTTTTTT. It yields the protein CASSISPTGGSGELFF.